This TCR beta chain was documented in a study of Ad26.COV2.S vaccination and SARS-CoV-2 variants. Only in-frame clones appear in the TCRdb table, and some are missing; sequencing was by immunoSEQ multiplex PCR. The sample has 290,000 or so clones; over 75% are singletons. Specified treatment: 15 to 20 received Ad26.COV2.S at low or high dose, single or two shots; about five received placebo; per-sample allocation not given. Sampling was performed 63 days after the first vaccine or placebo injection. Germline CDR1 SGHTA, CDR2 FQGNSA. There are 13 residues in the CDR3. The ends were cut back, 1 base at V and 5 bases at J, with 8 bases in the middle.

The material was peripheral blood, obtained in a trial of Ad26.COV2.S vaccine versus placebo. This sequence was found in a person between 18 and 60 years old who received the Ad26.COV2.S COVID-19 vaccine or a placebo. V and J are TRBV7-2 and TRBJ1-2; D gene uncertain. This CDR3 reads CASSLDREYGYTF. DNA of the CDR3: TGTGCCAGCAGCTTAGACAGAGAGTATGGCTACACCTTC.